The entry that follows covers one TCR beta chain sequence. This clonotype came up a few times. Its specific antigen is unknown. No much larger clone is present one base from it, and per-base qualities are unavailable. The source of the sample is a study of T cell repertoires in cytomegalovirus infection (dated by TCRdb to about 2019). In the study overall: The HLA type of each donor mattered for the analysis, because public TCR beta signatures pointed to carriage of CMV infection along with the matching HLA type. Study-wide findings and limitations: In both this cohort and an independent cohort of 352 donors, the cumulative frequency of public TCR beta family members distinguished carriers of CMV infection plus the relevant HLA type. The ex vivo response was dominated by HLA-C-restricted CMV-specific TCR beta clonotypes, which also provided the single most frequent clonotype in two of eight donors.

Sequencer: Illumina HiSeq 1500. TCRdb reprocessing: public reads trimmed at Q25 with fastp, clones called with MiXCR, in-frame beta chains kept. Each CDR3 protein appears once, grouped with its most common genes and DNA. The sample has about 450,000 distinct CDR3 sequences on record, roughly 30% of them singletons. The biggest ten clones account for roughly an eighth of the sample. Counted from cysteine to phenylalanine, this CDR3 has 16 amino acids. Kept here is only the CDR3 DNA, which spans 48 bases and is read in frame from base 1. The CDR1 and CDR2 encoded by the germline V gene are SGHTA and FQGNSA. V trim: 1 base; J trim: 2 bases; unmatched bases: 4.

This chain joins TRBV7-2 to TRBJ2-3; 9 middle bases align to TRBD2. Sequencing used PBMCs. The sequence was obtained from a human donor in good health (CMV status not recorded). Some clones in this sample may be carry-over from other donors' samples. The bases are TGTGCCAGCAGCTTAGTTAGCGGGAGAGCCACAGATACGCAGTATTTT. Its protein reads: CASSLVSGRATDTQYF.